This T cell receptor (beta chain) was identified in a study of blood T cell repertoires in COVID-19. Overall study context: Nucleic acid was either cDNA or gDNA, and it came from T cells, B-cell-depleted T cells, or PBMCs.

This clone was seen once. Produced via immunoSEQ multiplex PCR; TCRdb's table is partial and in-frame only. The table records roughly 250,000 clones, roughly 85% of them present only once. CDR3 length: 14 amino acids. Germline V gene lookup returns CDR1 KGHDR and CDR2 SFDVKD. V lost 7 bases and J 4 bases, leaving 15 bases between the germline ends. Study members were between 18 and 89 years old and lived in 24 US regions. Membership in each cohort depended on participant-reported clinical history. Sequencing input: PBMCs or T cells enriched from blood (not recorded which). The V and J genes are TRBV24-1 and TRBJ1-1; a possible D gene is TRBD1 (5 bases). The receptor comes from a woman aged 30 to 39 who had recovered from COVID-19. The CDR3 DNA sequence: TGTGCCACCAGCAATGGGGGGATCGGCACTGAAGCTTTCTTT. It is translated as CATSNGGIGTEAFF.